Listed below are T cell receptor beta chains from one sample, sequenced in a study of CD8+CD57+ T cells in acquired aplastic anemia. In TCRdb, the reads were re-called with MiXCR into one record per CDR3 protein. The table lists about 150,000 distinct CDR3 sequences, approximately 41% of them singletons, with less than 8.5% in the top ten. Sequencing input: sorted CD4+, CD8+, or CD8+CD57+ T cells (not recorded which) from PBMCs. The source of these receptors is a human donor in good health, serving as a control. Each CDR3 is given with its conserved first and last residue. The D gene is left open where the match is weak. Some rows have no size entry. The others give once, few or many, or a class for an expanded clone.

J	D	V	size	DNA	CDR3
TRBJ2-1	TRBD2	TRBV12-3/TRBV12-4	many	TGTGCCAGCAGTCCGACTAGCGGGAGCCCCAATGAGCAGTTCTTC	CASSPTSGSPNEQFF
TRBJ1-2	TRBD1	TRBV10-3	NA	TGTGCCATCACTTCGGACAGGCGACGTTATGGCTACACCTTC	CAITSDRRRYGYTF
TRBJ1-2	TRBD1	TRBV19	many	TGTGCCAGTAGTATTGCAGGGGGCGCGGAATATGGCTACACCTTC	CASSIAGGAEYGYTF
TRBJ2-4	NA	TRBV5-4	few	TGTGCCAGCAGCTTGGACAGTTCCATTCAGTACTTC	CASSLDSSIQYF
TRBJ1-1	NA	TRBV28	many	TGTGCCAGCAACCCTCGGGCGGGCAGGGTGGCTTTCTTT	CASNPRAGRVAFF
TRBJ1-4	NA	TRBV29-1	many	TGCAGCGTTATGAAGAAAGGGACACTGTTTTTT	CSVMKKGTLFF
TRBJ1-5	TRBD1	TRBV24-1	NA	TGTGCCACCAGTGATTTATTCGGACAGGGGAATGAGCCCCAGCATTTT	CATSDLFGQGNEPQHF
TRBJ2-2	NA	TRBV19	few	TGTGCCAGTAGTATAGATCAGGGACTGCCCTACACCGGGGAGCTGTTTTTT	CASSIDQGLPYTGELFF
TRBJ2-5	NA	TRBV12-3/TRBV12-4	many	TGTGCCAGCAGCACGGGGGACGGGACCCAGTACTTC	CASSTGDGTQYF
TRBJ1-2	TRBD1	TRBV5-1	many	TGCGCCAGCAGCTCCGGGACAGGGATCTATGGCTACACCTTC	CASSSGTGIYGYTF
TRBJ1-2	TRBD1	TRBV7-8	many	TGTGCCAGCAGCTTATCGGGGGGGACAGAAAGTGGCTACACCTTC	CASSLSGGTESGYTF
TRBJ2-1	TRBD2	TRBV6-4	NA	TGTGCCAGCAGTGACAGCGGGGGCGCCTACAATGAGCAGTTCTTC	CASSDSGGAYNEQFF
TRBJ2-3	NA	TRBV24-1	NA	TGTGCCACCAGGTTTGCAGATACGCAGTATTTT	CATRFADTQYF
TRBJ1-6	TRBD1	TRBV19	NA	TGTGCCAGTAGTTCACAGGGGTTAGAAGGTTCACCCCTCCACTTT	CASSSQGLEGSPLHF
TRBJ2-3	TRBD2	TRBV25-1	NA	TGTGCCAGCAGTGAACCGGGACTACGCACAGATACGCAGTATTTT	CASSEPGLRTDTQYF
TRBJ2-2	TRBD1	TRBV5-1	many	TGCGCCAGCAGCCCCACGTTTTCCACAGGGGCAGGTGCCGGGGAGCTGTTTTTT	CASSPTFSTGAGAGELFF
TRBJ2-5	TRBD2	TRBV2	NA	TGTGCCAGCGGCCAAGTAGCGGGAGAGTGGGAGACCCAGTACTTC	CASGQVAGEWETQYF
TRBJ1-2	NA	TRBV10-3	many	TGTGCCATCAGTGTGGGGGGAGATACCTATGGCTACACCTTC	CAISVGGDTYGYTF
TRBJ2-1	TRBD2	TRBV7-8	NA	TGTGCCAGCAGCCGTCCTAGCGGGGTTTCCTACAATGAGCAGTTCTTC	CASSRPSGVSYNEQFF
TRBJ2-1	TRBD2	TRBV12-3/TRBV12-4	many	TGTGCCAGCAGTCATACTAGCGGGGGGGCCGTCCACAATGAGCAGTTCTTC	CASSHTSGGAVHNEQFF
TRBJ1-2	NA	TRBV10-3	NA	TGTGCCATCATGTCCGGCAGATCTGGAAACACCTTC	CAIMSGRSGNTF
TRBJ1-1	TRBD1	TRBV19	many	TGTGCCAGTAGTCCGGCGGACAGGCGGAACACTGAAGCTTTCTTT	CASSPADRRNTEAFF